The rows below give T cell receptor beta chains drawn from one sample of a study of beta chain features in type 1 diabetes. Repertoires were generated with immunoSEQ multiplex PCR, while TCRdb's copy carries only in-frame clones and drops some. The data contain about 740,000 clones, roughly 13% of them singletons. Sequenced input: naive CD4+ T cells from blood. These receptors all come from a man between 18 and 35 years old with type 1 diabetes. The CDR3 runs from the conserved cysteine through the conserved F or W. D genes are given only for firm matches. Not every row has a clone size; where given, it reads once, few, many or a size class.

V gene	clone size	J gene	D gene	CDR3 length	CDR3 protein	CDR3 DNA
TRBV6-5	few	TRBJ1-2	.	11	CASGEYYGYTF	TGTGCCAGCGGGGAGTACTATGGCTACACCTTC
TRBV2	.	TRBJ2-1	TRBD1	14	CASSRDRASNEQFF	TGTGCCAGCAGTCGGGACAGGGCTTCGAATGAGCAGTTCTTC
TRBV5-6	.	TRBJ1-5	TRBD1	14	CASSLATGEQPQHF	TGTGCCAGCAGCTTGGCGACAGGGGAACAGCCCCAGCATTTT
TRBV6-6	.	TRBJ1-1	TRBD1	12	CASRFDRAEAFF	TGTGCCAGCAGATTCGACAGGGCTGAAGCTTTCTTT
TRBV7-9	.	TRBJ1-2	TRBD1	14	CALLTGVHNYGYTF	TGTGCCCTGCTGACAGGGGTTCATAACTATGGCTACACCTTC
TRBV30	.	TRBJ1-1	.	13	CAWSPTGIGVAFF	TGTGCCTGGAGTCCTACCGGGATTGGGGTAGCTTTCTTT
TRBV27	.	TRBJ1-2	.	13	CASSLSGPYGYTF	TGTGCCAGCAGTTTGTCCGGACCGTATGGCTACACCTTC
TRBV6-1	.	TRBJ2-3	TRBD1	15	CASSTGGSIAETQYF	TGTGCCAGCAGCACAGGGGGCTCCATTGCGGAGACGCAGTATTTT
TRBV27	.	TRBJ1-1	.	16	CASSPQHQGRRTEAFF	TGTGCCAGCAGCCCCCAGCATCAGGGGAGGAGGACTGAAGCTTTCTTT
TRBV12-5	few	TRBJ1-2	.	12	CASGSGFYGYTF	TGTGCTAGTGGTTCTGGGTTTTATGGCTACACCTTC
TRBV5-1	few	TRBJ1-1	.	14	CASSFSHSDTEAFF	TGCGCCAGCAGCTTTTCACATTCGGACACTGAAGCTTTCTTT